The 11 T cell receptor beta chains given below trace back to one sample, sequenced in a study of blood T cell repertoires in COVID-19 (dated by TCRdb to between 2020 and 2021). Library creation used the immunoSEQ multiplex PCR assay. Entries here come from immuneACCESS through TCRdb and include only in-frame sequences with V and J called. Some clones fail to appear in such tables; in the studies checked, an unresolved V gene covers under half of the shortfall, and the cause of the remainder is unknown. Present in this sample are 250,000 to 400,000 clones, 87% of which were seen just once. Together, the top ten hold 1% of the sample. Sequenced material: peripheral blood. Source of these receptors: a man aged 45 to 65 with active or convalescent COVID-19.

The chain couples TRBV4-1 to TRBJ1-5; D remains unclear. Looked up from germline, CDR1 is MGHRA and CDR2 is YSYEKL. With 0 bases removed from V and 1 base from J, the gap between germline ends came to 10 bases. The CDR3 loop spans 16 amino acids. CDR3 loop: CASSQDIERSNQPQHF. CDR3 bases: TGCGCCAGCAGCCAAGATATAGAACGGAGCAATCAGCCCCAGCATTTT.

This rearrangement joins TRBV29-1 to TRBJ2-2; possibly TRBD1 for D (5 bases). The length of the CDR3 is 15 residues. CDR1 and CDR2 (germline): SQVTM, ANQGSEA. V lost 6 bases, J lost 1 base, and 15 bases lay in between. The CDR3 sequence: CSVGKGAGNTGELFF. CDR3 coding DNA: TGCAGCGTCGGCAAAGGGGCAGGGAACACCGGGGAGCTGTTTTTT.

The chain is built from TRBV28 and TRBJ1-2, with D perhaps TRBD1 (5 bases). The germline CDR1 and CDR2 sequences are MDHEN and SYDVKM. Trimming shortened V by 4 bases and J by 8 bases, and 17 bases separated the two germline ends. The CDR3 is 14 amino acids. CDR3 bases: TGTGCCAGCAGTTCTTACGGGCAGGGTGGAGGCTACACCTTC. Encoded protein: CASSSYGQGGGYTF.

This chain joins TRBV30 and TRBJ1-2; the match to TRBD1 covers 7 bases. The CDR3 contains 13 residues. CDR1 GTSNPN and CDR2 SVGIG come from the germline V gene (reference sequence). The V segment lost 4 bases and the J segment 0 bases; nucleotides outside the gene matches: 2. The CDR3 DNA sequence: TGTGCCTGGACGGGACAGCCTAACTATGGCTACACCTTC. Its translation: CAWTGQPNYGYTF.

The CDR3 coding sequence is TGTGCCAGCACCCCCTCCCCTAACTATGGCTACACCTTC. Its protein product is CASTPSPNYGYTF. The V call is TRBV6-5, the J call TRBJ1-2; D remains unclear. The CDR3 runs 13 residues. V was cut by 7 bases and J by 0 bases, with 9 bases left in between. Germline CDR1 and CDR2: MNHEY and SVGAGI.

The rearrangement uses TRBV6-5 and TRBJ2-7; 8 nucleotides line up with TRBD2. With V trimmed by 7 bases and J by 2 bases, 10 bases remained unmatched. CDR1 is MNHEY and CDR2 is SVGAGI in the germline V gene. The CDR3 contains 15 residues. The CDR3 here is CASMPVTSGTYEQYF. The CDR3 nucleotides are TGTGCCAGCATGCCCGTAACTAGCGGCACCTACGAGCAGTACTTC.

The chain is built from TRBV3-1 (or the pseudogene TRBV3-2) and TRBJ1-1; D uncertain. This CDR3 is built from 14 residues. Between the trimmed V and J ends, which lost 7 bases and 1 base, there was a span of 13 bases. Germline CDR1 LGHDT, CDR2 YNNKEL (reference sequence). Written as DNA, the CDR3 is TGTGCCAGCACCAGGACTTGGCAGAACACTGAAGCTTTCTTT. Translation: CASTRTWQNTEAFF.

This clone was recorded only once. CDR3 amino acids: CASSQGGGSPLHF. In nucleotides, the CDR3 is TGTGCCAGCAGCCAAGGAGGTGGATCACCCCTCCACTTT. The chain uses TRBV4-2 and TRBJ1-6, with D unresolved. The CDR3 length is 13 residues. The V gene lost 1 base and the J gene lost 10 bases, with 8 bases spanning the gap. Germline assignment: CDR1 LGHNA and CDR2 YNFKEQ.

In its sample, this clone was seen once. This chain links TRBV4-2 with TRBJ1-5; D unclear. CDR3 length: 15 amino acids. V was clipped by 1 base and J by 0 bases, with 7 bases between them. Germline-derived CDR1 and CDR2 are LGHNA and YNFKEQ. The CDR3 nucleotides read TGTGCCAGCAGCCAAGCCGCCGGTAGCAATCAGCCCCAGCATTTT. Translated: CASSQAAGSNQPQHF.

This chain joins TRBV9 and TRBJ2-5, with 9 bases that match TRBD2. The CDR3 covers 16 residues. V was pared by 4 bases and J by 2 bases, with 9 bases of the junction left unmatched. Germline V gene data show CDR1 as SGDLS and CDR2 as YYNGEE. The chain's CDR3 is CASSPGVGLAQETQYF. CDR3 coding DNA: TGTGCCAGCAGCCCTGGGGTGGGACTAGCACAAGAGACCCAGTACTTC.

V gene TRBV18 combines with J gene TRBJ2-5; a weak D match, TRBD2 (6 bases). V was pared by 6 bases and J by 4 bases, with 12 bases between. Germline V gene data show CDR1 as KGHSH and CDR2 as LQKENI. The CDR3 has 13 residues. CDR3 amino acids: CASSTLGGETQYF. The CDR3 DNA is TGTGCCAGCTCTACGTTGGGGGGAGAGACCCAGTACTTC.